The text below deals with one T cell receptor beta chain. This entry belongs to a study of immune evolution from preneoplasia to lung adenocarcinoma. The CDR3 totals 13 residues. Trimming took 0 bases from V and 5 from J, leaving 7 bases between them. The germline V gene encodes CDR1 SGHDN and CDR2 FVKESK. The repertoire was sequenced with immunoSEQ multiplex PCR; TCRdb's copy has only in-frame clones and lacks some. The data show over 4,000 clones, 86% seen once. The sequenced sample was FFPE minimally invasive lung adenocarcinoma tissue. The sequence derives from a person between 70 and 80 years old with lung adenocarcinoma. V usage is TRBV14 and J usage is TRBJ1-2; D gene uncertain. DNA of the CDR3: TGTGCCAGCAGCCAAGAACCCGGGTATGGCTACACCTTC. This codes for CASSQEPGYGYTF. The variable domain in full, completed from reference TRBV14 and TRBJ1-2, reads EAGVTQFPSHSVIEKGQTVTLRCDPISGHDNLYWYRRVMGKEIKFLLHFVKESKQDESGMPNNRFLAERTGGTYSTLKVQPAELEDSGVYFCASSQEPGYGYTFGSGTRLTVV.